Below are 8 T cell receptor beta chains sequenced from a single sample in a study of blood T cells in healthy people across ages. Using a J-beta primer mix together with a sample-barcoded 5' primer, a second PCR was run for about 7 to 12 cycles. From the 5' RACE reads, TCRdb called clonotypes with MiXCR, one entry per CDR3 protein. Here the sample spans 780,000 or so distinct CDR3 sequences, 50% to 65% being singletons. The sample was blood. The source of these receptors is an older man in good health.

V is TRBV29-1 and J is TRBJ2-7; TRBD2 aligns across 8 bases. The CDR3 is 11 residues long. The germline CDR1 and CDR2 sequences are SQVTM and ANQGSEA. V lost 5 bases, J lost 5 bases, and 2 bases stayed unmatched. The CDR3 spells CSVRGGNEQYF. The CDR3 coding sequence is TGCAGCGTTCGGGGGGGGAACGAGCAGTACTTC.

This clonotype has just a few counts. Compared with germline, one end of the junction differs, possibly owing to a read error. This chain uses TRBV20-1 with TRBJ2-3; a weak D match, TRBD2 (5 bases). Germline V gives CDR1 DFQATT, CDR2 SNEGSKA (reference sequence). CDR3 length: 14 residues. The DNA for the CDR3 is TGTAGTGCTAGAGAAATTGGGAGTTCAGATACGCAGTATTTT. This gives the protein CSAREIGSSDTQYF.

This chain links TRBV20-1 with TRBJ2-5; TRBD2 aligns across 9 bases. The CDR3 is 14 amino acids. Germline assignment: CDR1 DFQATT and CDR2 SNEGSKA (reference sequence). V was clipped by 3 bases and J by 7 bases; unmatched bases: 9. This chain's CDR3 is CSASRASGKGTQYF. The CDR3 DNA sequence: TGCAGTGCTAGTCGGGCTAGCGGGAAGGGGACCCAGTACTTC.

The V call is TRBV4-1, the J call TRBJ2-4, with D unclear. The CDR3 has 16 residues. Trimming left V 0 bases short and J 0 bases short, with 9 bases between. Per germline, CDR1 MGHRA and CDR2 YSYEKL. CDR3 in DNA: TGCGCCAGCAGCCAAGATGACCGACTAGCCAAAAACATTCAGTACTTC. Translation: CASSQDDRLAKNIQYF.

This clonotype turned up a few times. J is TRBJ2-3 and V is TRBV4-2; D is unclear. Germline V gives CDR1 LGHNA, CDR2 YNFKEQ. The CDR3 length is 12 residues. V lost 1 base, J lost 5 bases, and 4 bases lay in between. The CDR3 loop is CASSQGLDTQYF. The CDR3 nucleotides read TGTGCCAGCAGCCAAGGACTAGATACGCAGTATTTT.

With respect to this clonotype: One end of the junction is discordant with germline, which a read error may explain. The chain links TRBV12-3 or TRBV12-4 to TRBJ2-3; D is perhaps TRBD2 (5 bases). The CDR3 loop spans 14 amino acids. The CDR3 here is CASTSAGVTDAQYF. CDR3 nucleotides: TGTGCCAGCACCAGTGCCGGGGTCACAGATGCGCAGTATTTT.

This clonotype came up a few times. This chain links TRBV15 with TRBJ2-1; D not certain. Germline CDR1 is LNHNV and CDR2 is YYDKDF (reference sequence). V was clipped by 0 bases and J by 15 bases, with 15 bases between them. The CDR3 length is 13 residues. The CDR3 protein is CATSRDSGPRLFF. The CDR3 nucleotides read TGTGCCACCAGCAGAGATTCGGGCCCCCGGCTGTTCTTC.

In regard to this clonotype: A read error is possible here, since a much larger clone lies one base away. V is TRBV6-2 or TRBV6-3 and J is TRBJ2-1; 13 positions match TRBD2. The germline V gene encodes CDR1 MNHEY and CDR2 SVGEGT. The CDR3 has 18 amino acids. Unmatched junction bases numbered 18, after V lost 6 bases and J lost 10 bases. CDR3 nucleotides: TGTGCCAGCAGCCCAGGGACTAGCGGGACCATCTCCTCCTACGAGCAGTTCTTC. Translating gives CASSPGTSGTISSYEQFF.